Sequencing of this TCR beta chain was carried out in a study of cytomegalovirus exposure and HLA in healthy donors. At the level of the study: Later, an analysis reported that the 95 to 150 validation repertoires had used the same platform as the roughly 660 first-cohort repertoires. The study's findings and limits: Approximately 160 TCR beta chains were listed as cytomegalovirus-associated. Most TCRs appeared rarely, but some public TCRs recurred in many donors. The classifier reportedly diagnosed cytomegalovirus status with high sensitivity and specificity.

This CDR3 has 13 amino acids. Germline assignment: CDR1 SQVTM and CDR2 ANQGSEA. The trim removed 3 bases at V and 5 bases at J, leaving 4 bases unmatched. The protocol was immunoSEQ multiplex PCR, while the TCRdb copy is restricted to in-frame clones and leaves out a portion. The table includes over 200,000 clones, about 90% detected once. As for this clone: Its antigen remains unidentified.

This sequence originates from a woman under 30 in good health and CMV-seronegative. What was sequenced was PBMCs. This sequence joins TRBV29-1 and TRBJ2-1, with 7 bases matching TRBD2. The CDR3 loop reads CSVDGLADNEQFF. For the CDR3, the DNA is TGCAGCGTTGACGGGCTAGCGGACAATGAGCAGTTCTTC.